Listed here are 21 T cell receptor beta chains from one sample, sequenced in a study of blood T cell repertoires in COVID-19. The repertoire was sequenced with immunoSEQ multiplex PCR; TCRdb's copy has only in-frame clones and lacks some. The sample has about 440,000 clones, 70% to 90% seen once. Material for sequencing was PBMCs or T cells enriched from blood (not recorded which). These receptors were collected from a woman aged 18-29 years with acute COVID-19.

The rearrangement links TRBV2 to TRBJ2-7; 11 positions match TRBD2. CDR3 length: 15 amino acids. The V gene's germline CDR1 is SNHLY and CDR2 FYNNEI. V was pared by 6 bases and J by 0 bases, with 4 bases of the junction left unmatched. CDR3 region: CASRGLAGGSYEQYF. The DNA for the CDR3 is TGTGCCAGCAGGGGGCTAGCGGGGGGCTCCTACGAGCAGTACTTC.

This sequence joins TRBV18 and TRBJ2-2; D gene ambiguous. The CDR3 spans 13 residues. V was shortened by 3 bases and J by 3 bases, with 5 bases between the two germline ends. Looked up from germline, CDR1 is KGHSH and CDR2 is LQKENI. The DNA of the CDR3 is TGTGCCAGCTCACCTTCTGACACCGGGGAGCTGTTTTTT. This encodes CASSPSDTGELFF.

This clone was counted once. The genes are TRBV25-1 and TRBJ2-7; 9 nucleotides agree with TRBD2. The CDR3 sequence is 16 residues long. In germline, CDR1 is MGHDK, CDR2 SYGVNS. J was trimmed by 9 bases and V by 1 base; bases with no gene match: 13. DNA of the CDR3: TGTGCCAGCAGTGAATCTCCTAGCGGGGCCGTCTTTTTGCAGTACTTC. As protein: CASSESPSGAVFLQYF.

The rearrangement joins TRBV5-1 to TRBJ2-7, with 9 bases identical to TRBD1. CDR1 SGHRS and CDR2 YFSETQ come from the germline V gene. V lost 4 bases to trimming and J lost 6 bases; unmatched junction nucleotides: 8. The CDR3 is 14 residues long. Here the CDR3 DNA reads TGCGCCAGCAGCCCTAGGACAGGGGTGGTCGAGCAGTACTTC. It encodes CASSPRTGVVEQYF.

The chain recombines TRBV11-2 with TRBJ2-7, with D possibly TRBD1 on 7 matching bases. V was shortened by 3 bases and J by 4 bases, with 13 bases between the two germline ends. Germline loops: CDR1 SGHAT, CDR2 FQNNGV. The CDR3 runs 14 residues. The CDR3 region is CASSFRGASYEQYF. DNA of the CDR3: TGTGCCAGCAGCTTCAGGGGGGCGTCTTACGAGCAGTACTTC.

The chain links TRBV14 to TRBJ2-1, with 9 nucleotides matching TRBD2. The junction had 12 bases not matched to a gene; V was cut back by 2 bases and J by 7 bases. This CDR3 has 17 residues. In germline, CDR1 is SGHDN, CDR2 FVKESK. The CDR3: CASSQLRTSVLGNEQFF. CDR3 sequence (DNA): TGTGCCAGCAGCCAATTGAGGACTAGCGTCCTGGGGAATGAGCAGTTCTTC.

The chain carries TRBV4-1 and TRBJ1-5, with 9 bases that match TRBD1. The CDR3 totals 14 residues. The germline gives CDR1 MGHRA, CDR2 YSYEKL. The V segment lost 1 base and the J segment 10 bases; nucleotides outside the gene matches: 5. The CDR3 DNA sequence: TGCGCCAGCAGCCAAGGACAGGGGGTCCCACCCCAGCATTTT. Protein: CASSQGQGVPPQHF.

The V gene is TRBV27, the J gene TRBJ2-7; possibly TRBD2 for D (5 bases). This CDR3 is 13 amino acids long. CDR1 and CDR2 (germline): MNHEY, SMNVEV (reference sequence). V lost 6 bases and J 1 base, leaving 10 bases between the germline ends. The DNA for the CDR3 is TGTGCCAGCAGCCCGGACTCGTCCTACGAGCAGTACTTC. Residues: CASSPDSSYEQYF.

This chain connects TRBV7-3 to TRBJ1-3; D gene ambiguous. The CDR3 consists of 14 residues. The ends were cut back, 5 bases at V and 8 bases at J, with 16 bases in the middle. Germline CDR1 reads SGHTA; CDR2 reads FQGTGA. The CDR3 coding sequence is TGTGCCAGCAGCCGAGCAGGCAGCCACGACACCATATATTTT. This gives the protein CASSRAGSHDTIYF.

This clone has a handful of counts. CDR3 sequence: CASSKGWTGGAEGQPQHF. CDR3 sequence (DNA): TGTGCCAGTAGTAAGGGATGGACAGGGGGCGCGGAGGGACAGCCCCAGCATTTT. The chain joins TRBV19 to TRBJ1-5; TRBD1 matches at 11 bases. Per germline, CDR1 LNHDA and CDR2 SQIVND (reference sequence). The CDR3 sequence is 18 residues long. With V trimmed by 4 bases and J by 7 bases, 15 bases remained unmatched.

The chain carries TRBV7-2 and TRBJ2-1, with D possibly matching TRBD2 (5 bases). The CDR3 covers 13 residues. From germline, CDR1 is SGHTA and CDR2 FQGNSA. V lost 5 bases and J lost 6, with 11 bases in between. The CDR3 DNA is TGTGCCAGCAGCGCGGGCCTAGCCAATGAGCAGTTCTTC. It codes for CASSAGLANEQFF.

This rearrangement joins TRBV7-8 to TRBJ2-3; 8 bases are shared with TRBD1. V lost 5 bases and J lost 0; bases outside the gene matches: 7. This CDR3 is built from 16 residues. Germline CDR1 SGHVS, CDR2 FQNEAQ. CDR3 residues: CASSNRDRRSTDTQYF. The CDR3 DNA reads as TGTGCCAGCAGCAACCGGGACAGGCGAAGCACAGATACGCAGTATTTT.

The chain uses TRBV10-1 and TRBJ2-2, with TRBD2 matching over 10 bases. This CDR3 is 16 amino acids long. Germline CDR1 WNHNN, CDR2 SYGVQD (reference sequence). Trimming cost V 2 bases and J 4 bases; bases outside gene matches: 4. CDR3 sequence (DNA): TGCGCCAGCAGTGAGCGGGCTAGCGGGAGCACCGGGGAGCTGTTTTTT. Translation: CASSERASGSTGELFF.

CDR3 region: CASSEMAGDSYEQYF. For the CDR3, the DNA is TGTGCCAGCAGTGAAATGGCAGGGGATTCCTACGAGCAGTACTTC. The chain combines TRBV6-1 with TRBJ2-7; a possible D gene is TRBD1 (6 bases). The CDR3 runs to 15 residues. In germline, CDR1 is MNHNS, CDR2 SASEGT. V was trimmed by 2 bases and J by 1 base, leaving 12 bases between them.

V is TRBV30 and J is TRBJ1-2; D ambiguous. Per germline, CDR1 GTSNPN and CDR2 SVGIG (reference sequence). CDR3 length: 15 residues. The V end was cut by 3 bases, the J end by 5 bases, with 19 bases between. The CDR3 region has the DNA TGTGCCTGGAGCGAGGCTTTGCGTTCGAAATATGGCTACACCTTC. Residues: CAWSEALRSKYGYTF. The variable domain in full, completed from reference TRBV30 and TRBJ1-2, reads SQTIHQWPATLVQPVGSPLSLECTVEGTSNPNLYWYRQAAGRGLQLLFYSVGIGQISSEVPQNLSASRPQDRQFILSSKKLLLSDSGFYLCAWSEALRSKYGYTFGSGTRLTVV.

The chain joins TRBV11-2 to TRBJ2-1, with 7 positions matching TRBD2. Germline V gene sequence: CDR1 SGHAT, CDR2 FQNNGV. The CDR3 covers 15 residues. V lost 4 bases to trimming and J lost 4 bases; unmatched junction nucleotides: 7. The CDR3 loop is CASSSRLALYNEQFF. The CDR3 nucleotides are TGTGCCAGCAGCTCGAGACTAGCTCTATACAATGAGCAGTTCTTC.

The chain is built from TRBV11-2 and TRBJ2-7; D remains ambiguous. Germline CDR1 SGHAT, CDR2 FQNNGV. Trimming pared 5 bases from V and 2 bases from J, leaving 13 bases between. The length of the CDR3 is 14 residues. The CDR3 region has the DNA TGTGCCAGCAGCGCGGATATCGTTCCCTACGAGCAGTACTTC. Protein: CASSADIVPYEQYF.

V gene TRBV7-3 combines with J gene TRBJ2-2, with unresolved D. From germline, CDR1 is SGHTA and CDR2 FQGTGA. The V end was cut by 1 base, the J end by 1 base, with 7 bases between. The CDR3 runs to 15 residues. CDR3 DNA sequence: TGTGCCAGCAGCTTAAGTTCAGAGAACACCGGGGAGCTGTTTTTT. It is translated as CASSLSSENTGELFF.

This chain links TRBV6-2 or TRBV6-3 with TRBJ2-3, with TRBD2 identical over 13 bases. Germline lookup yields CDR1 MNHEY and CDR2 SVGEGT. The CDR3 runs 14 residues. Unmatched junction bases numbered 7, after V lost 2 bases and J lost 14 bases. CDR3: CASSYRLAGGGGYF. DNA for the CDR3: TGTGCCAGCAGTTACCGACTAGCGGGGGGTGGTGGGTATTTT.

V usage is TRBV4-1 and J usage is TRBJ1-5, with D unresolved. Germline loops: CDR1 MGHRA, CDR2 YSYEKL. V lost 0 bases and J lost 3, with 6 bases in between. CDR3 length: 14 amino acids. CDR3 sequence: CASSQDPSNQPQHF. CDR3 sequence (DNA): TGCGCCAGCAGCCAAGACCCCTCCAATCAGCCCCAGCATTTT.

CDR3 sequence reads: CASSPDGLAGNYNEQFF. The CDR3 DNA follows: TGTGCCAGCAGCCCGGATGGACTAGCGGGAAACTACAATGAGCAGTTCTTC. The chain links TRBV7-9 to TRBJ2-1, with 12 positions matching TRBD2. Germline CDR1 is SEHNR and CDR2 is FQNEAQ (reference sequence). The J segment lost 3 bases and the V segment lost 5 bases, leaving 8 bases of the junction unmatched. The CDR3 covers 17 residues.